This T cell receptor beta chain derives from a study of blood T cell repertoires in COVID-19. Per the original data handling: Reference gene primer amplification gave estimated nucleated cell counts. TCRdb's copy holds only in-frame clones and misses some; the assay was immunoSEQ multiplex PCR. Clone size and V and J calls were adopted from that table, with D and trimming inferred from the DNA. In the table there are roughly 380,000 clones, 89% of which are singletons. In Seattle, patients joined the study during active infection and were tracked longitudinally. The germline V gene has CDR1 MDHEN and CDR2 SYDVKM. V lost 6 bases and J 4 bases, leaving 22 bases between the germline ends. The CDR3 sequence is 17 residues long.

This chain uses TRBV28 with TRBJ2-1, with D perhaps TRBD1 (6 bases). The TCR sequence derives from a woman aged 40-49 years with COVID-19, enrolled during active disease. Sequenced sample: peripheral blood. CDR3 sequence reads: CASRNHRGQPVYNEQFF. CDR3 nucleotide sequence: TGTGCCAGCAGAAATCATAGGGGACAACCGGTTTACAATGAGCAGTTCTTC.